This T cell receptor (beta chain) derives from a study of T-cell memory formation after mild COVID-19. TCRdb re-called the 5' RACE reads with MiXCR, one entry per CDR3 protein. Here the sample spans hundreds of thousands of distinct CDR3 sequences, about a sixth being singletons. V was clipped by 1 base and J by 8 bases, with 14 bases between them. The CDR3 is 14 amino acids. The V gene's germline CDR1 is MDHEN and CDR2 SYDVKM. The sequence was obtained from a man younger than 35 who had mild COVID-19 (a few samples of this study predate the infection). Cell type and time point are not known. The chain recombines TRBV28 with TRBJ1-2; maybe TRBD1 (5 bases). Sequenced: PBMCs or a T cell subset sorted from them (not recorded which). The CDR3 DNA sequence: TGTGCCAGCAGTTTATTTCACAGGTCGAGGGGCTACACCTTC. It yields the protein CASSLFHRSRGYTF.